The rows below give T cell receptor beta chains drawn from one sample of a study of vaccination effects on CD4 cells after COVID-19. The table came from immunoSEQ multiplex PCR; TCRdb's copy has only in-frame clones and leaves some out. The sample records about 46,000 clones, roughly 80% being singletons. The antigens of these receptors remain unknown. This sample comprised CD4+ T cells from PBMCs cultured without peptide, obtained before COVID-19 vaccination. The source of these receptors is a human donor who had a prior SARS-CoV-2 infection. The CDR3 runs from the conserved cysteine through the conserved F or W. Each record gives: D gene, J gene, CDR3 length, V gene, clone size, CDR3 DNA, CDR3 protein. D genes are given only for firm matches. Where a row states a size, it is once, few, many or the class of an expanded clone; other rows omit it.

d_gene: -
j_gene: TRBJ1-2
len: 14
v_gene: TRBV2
abundance: few
CDR3nt: TGTGCCAGCAGTGAAGGATCGAGTAGAGGTGGCTACACCTTC
CDR3aa: CASSEGSSRGGYTF

d_gene: TRBD1
j_gene: TRBJ2-7
len: 14
v_gene: TRBV2
abundance: -
CDR3nt: TGTGCCAGCAGCAGACAGGGAGTAAAATACGAGCAGTACTTC
CDR3aa: CASSRQGVKYEQYF

d_gene: -
j_gene: TRBJ2-7
len: 16
v_gene: TRBV7-6
abundance: few
CDR3nt: TGTGCCAGCAGCCTATGGGCTGGGACTGCTGTTGGGGAGCAGTACTTC
CDR3aa: CASSLWAGTAVGEQYF

d_gene: TRBD2
j_gene: TRBJ2-1
len: 18
v_gene: TRBV14
abundance: -
CDR3nt: TGTGCCAGCAGCCGATGGACTAGCGGGGGTTCGTCCTACAATGAGCAGTTCTTC
CDR3aa: CASSRWTSGGSSYNEQFF

d_gene: -
j_gene: TRBJ1-3
len: 16
v_gene: TRBV18
abundance: few
CDR3nt: TGTGCCAGCTCTCTAGAGCACGGGAGCTCTGGAAACACCATATATTTT
CDR3aa: CASSLEHGSSGNTIYF

d_gene: TRBD2
j_gene: TRBJ2-7
len: 13
v_gene: TRBV7-3
abundance: -
CDR3nt: TGTGCCAGCAGCCCCCAGCGGGGGGGCGAGCAGTACTTC
CDR3aa: CASSPQRGGEQYF

d_gene: TRBD1
j_gene: TRBJ1-1
len: 17
v_gene: TRBV7-9
abundance: -
CDR3nt: TGTGCCAGCAGCCGACAGGTTCGGACAGGGCGGAACACTGAAGCTTTCTTT
CDR3aa: CASSRQVRTGRNTEAFF

d_gene: -
j_gene: TRBJ2-5
len: 15
v_gene: TRBV28
abundance: few
CDR3nt: TGTGCCAGCAGTTCAGGCTTTGTGGGCAAAGAGACCCAGTACTTC
CDR3aa: CASSSGFVGKETQYF

d_gene: -
j_gene: TRBJ2-2
len: 13
v_gene: TRBV19
abundance: -
CDR3nt: TGTGCCAGTAGTATAAACCACTCCGGGGAGCTGTTTTTT
CDR3aa: CASSINHSGELFF

d_gene: -
j_gene: TRBJ2-7
len: 11
v_gene: TRBV29-1
abundance: once
CDR3nt: TGCAGCTTCAGGGGACCCTACGAGCAGTACTTC
CDR3aa: CSFRGPYEQYF

d_gene: -
j_gene: TRBJ1-2
len: 14
v_gene: TRBV30
abundance: once
CDR3nt: TGTGCCTGGAGTGTTTGGGGACTCAACTATGGCTACACCTTC
CDR3aa: CAWSVWGLNYGYTF

d_gene: -
j_gene: TRBJ2-7
len: 12
v_gene: TRBV6-2/TRBV6-3
abundance: -
CDR3nt: TGTGCCAGCAGTCAATCCTCCTACGAGCAGTACTTC
CDR3aa: CASSQSSYEQYF

d_gene: -
j_gene: TRBJ1-2
len: 16
v_gene: TRBV6-6
abundance: -
CDR3nt: TGTGCCAGCAGTTACTCATCGGACTCGTATAACTATGGCTACACCTTC
CDR3aa: CASSYSSDSYNYGYTF

d_gene: TRBD2
j_gene: TRBJ2-7
len: 14
v_gene: TRBV28
abundance: -
CDR3nt: TGTGCCAGCAGGCCGAGCGGGAGGATGTACGAGCAGTACTTC
CDR3aa: CASRPSGRMYEQYF

d_gene: TRBD1
j_gene: TRBJ2-4
len: 18
v_gene: TRBV27
abundance: -
CDR3nt: TGTGCCAGCAGTTCCGCCGGGACAGGGATGCTAGCCAAAAACATTCAGTACTTC
CDR3aa: CASSSAGTGMLAKNIQYF

d_gene: -
j_gene: TRBJ1-4
len: 16
v_gene: TRBV21-1
abundance: -
CDR3nt: TGTGCCAGCAGCAATGACAGGGGGCGAGGTAATGAAAAACTGTTTTTT
CDR3aa: CASSNDRGRGNEKLFF